These 27 T cell receptor beta chains were sequenced from one sample in a study of regulatory T cells in long-lasting Graves disease. Time point noted: newly diagnosed GD, antithyroid drugs for less than 3 months. PBMC RNA was the source of the TCR library. Arm-PCR of CDR3 regions with iRepertoire HTBI primers generated TCR beta libraries. TCRdb used MiXCR to reprocess the multiplex PCR reads, holding one entry per CDR3 protein. The data show 300,000 to 450,000 distinct CDR3 sequences, around 15% seen once. Sequencing used peripheral blood mononuclear cells (PBMCs), obtained at new diagnosis, from a patient treated with antithyroid drugs. These receptors were taken from a female donor with Graves disease.

V and J are TRBV11-3 and TRBJ1-1, with D unclear. V was cut by 0 bases and J by 9 bases, with 8 bases left in between. Per germline, CDR1 SGHNT and CDR2 YENEEA. CDR3 length: 12 amino acids. CDR3 sequence: CASSLDLGKAFF. The CDR3 coding sequence is TGTGCCAGCAGCTTAGATTTAGGGAAAGCTTTCTTT.

This clonotype was observed at least ten times. Here the CDR3 reads CASSLNVPYRDGTSYEQYF. The CDR3 nucleotides are TGTGCCAGCAGCTTAAATGTCCCCTACCGGGACGGTACCTCCTACGAGCAGTACTTC. This chain links TRBV11-2 with TRBJ2-7; D might be TRBD1 or TRBD2, each matching 5 bases. The ends were cut back, 2 bases at V and 0 bases at J, with 23 bases in the middle. Looked up from germline, CDR1 is SGHAT and CDR2 is FQNNGV. The CDR3 is 19 amino acids.

The chain carries TRBV18 and TRBJ1-3; weak D call: TRBD1 (5 bases). Germline CDR1 and CDR2: KGHSH and LQKENI. The CDR3 spans 15 residues. V lost 3 bases and J 9 bases, leaving 18 bases between the germline ends. CDR3 DNA sequence: TGTGCCAGCTCACCCTCCGGGACCACTGCAAGCACCATATATTTT. It specifies CASSPSGTTASTIYF.

The rearrangement links TRBV6-2 or TRBV6-3 to TRBJ2-1, with a tentative D call TRBD1 (5 bases). Trimming took 6 bases from V and 4 from J, leaving 13 bases between them. The CDR3 has 14 amino acids. CDR1 is MNHEY and CDR2 is SVGEGT in the germline V gene. CDR3 region: CASRGDSVYNEQFF. CDR3 DNA: TGTGCCAGCAGAGGAGACAGTGTTTACAATGAGCAGTTCTTC.

The CDR3 DNA is TGCGCCAGCAGCTTTCCGGGGACTGGAAACACCATATATTTT. This sequence encodes CASSFPGTGNTIYF. V usage is TRBV5-1 and J usage is TRBJ1-3; unclear D gene. The germline V gene has CDR1 SGHRS and CDR2 YFSETQ. The CDR3 length is 14 residues. Trimming took 2 bases from V and 2 from J, leaving 8 bases between them.

The chain combines TRBV9 with TRBJ1-3; a possible D gene is TRBD1 (6 bases). V was shortened by 0 bases and J by 4 bases, with 11 bases between the two germline ends. CDR3 length: 15 residues. Germline lookup yields CDR1 SGDLS and CDR2 YYNGEE. This chain's CDR3 is CASSVDGGPGNTIYF. DNA of the CDR3: TGTGCCAGCAGCGTAGATGGGGGGCCCGGAAACACCATATATTTT.

The chain combines TRBV20-1 with TRBJ2-7, with a tentative D call TRBD2 (6 bases). The CDR3 is 12 amino acids. Germline-derived CDR1 and CDR2 are DFQATT and SNEGSKA (reference sequence). V shed 6 bases and J shed 5 bases, with 14 bases lying between them. CDR3 in amino acids: CSAVGSLNEQYF. CDR3 coding DNA: TGCAGTGCGGTCGGGAGTCTCAACGAGCAGTACTTC.

This chain uses TRBV4-2 with TRBJ1-4, with 7 bases fitting TRBD1. The V and J ends lost 1 base and 12 bases, in that order; junction bases with no gene match: 11. The CDR3 runs 15 residues. Germline lookup yields CDR1 LGHNA and CDR2 YNFKEQ. The CDR3 DNA reads as TGTGCCAGCAGCCAAGTTTGGGACAGACCAGGGGAACTGTTTTTT. Protein: CASSQVWDRPGELFF.

This clonotype was counted ten times or more. This chain joins TRBV3-1 and TRBJ1-2, with 8 bases matching TRBD1. The CDR3 spans 13 residues. Germline CDR1 reads LGHDT; CDR2 reads YNNKEL (reference sequence). V trimming: 8 bases; J trimming: 5 bases; junction bases outside the gene matches: 7. CDR3 residues: CASAQGENYGYTF. The CDR3 nucleotides read TGTGCCAGCGCACAGGGGGAAAATTATGGCTACACCTTC.

The chain joins TRBV4-3 to TRBJ2-7; the D gene is possibly TRBD2 (6 bases). V was shortened by 4 bases and J by 4 bases, with 14 bases between the two germline ends. CDR3 length: 14 residues. Germline CDR1 LGHNA, CDR2 YSLEER. The CDR3 loop reads CASSPTREFYEQYF. In nucleotides, the CDR3 is TGCGCCAGCAGCCCCACTCGGGAGTTTTACGAGCAGTACTTC.

Note on this clonotype: Just one base apart from a much larger clone, this may be a read error. The chain is built from TRBV4-1 and TRBJ2-7; 12 bases line up with TRBD1. The CDR3 is 17 residues long. V was clipped by 0 bases and J by 6 bases; unmatched bases: 9. In germline, CDR1 is MGHRA, CDR2 YSYEKL. Written as DNA, the CDR3 is TGCGCCAGCAGCCAAGAAGCGTTCGGGACAGGGGGCCGCGAGCAGTACTTC. It specifies CASSQEAFGTGGREQYF.

This clonotype was counted at least ten times. This chain connects TRBV20-1 to TRBJ2-3; the match to TRBD2 covers 13 bases. The germline CDR1 and CDR2 sequences are DFQATT and SNEGSKA (reference sequence). The CDR3 runs to 17 residues. The trim removed 6 bases at V and 3 bases at J, leaving 12 bases unmatched. The CDR3 reads CSAPAPLLAGGTDTQYF. The CDR3 DNA reads TGCAGTGCCCCCGCCCCCCTACTAGCGGGGGGGACAGATACGCAGTATTTT.

This clonotype was observed many times. The gene calls are TRBV30 and TRBJ2-3; D is undetermined. The CDR3 extends over 13 amino acids. CDR1 GTSNPN and CDR2 SVGIG come from the germline V gene (reference sequence). V was trimmed by 2 bases and J by 6 bases, leaving 12 bases between them. This CDR3 reads CAWSLRLGDTQYF. For the CDR3, the DNA is TGTGCCTGGAGTTTACGACTGGGTGATACGCAGTATTTT.

The genes are TRBV9 and TRBJ1-3; D gene ambiguous. Germline values: CDR1 SGDLS, CDR2 YYNGEE. This CDR3 has 16 residues. V was trimmed by 0 bases and J by 0 bases, leaving 10 bases between them. CDR3 sequence (DNA): TGTGCCAGCAGCGTAGCTTCGGGTTACTCTGGAAACACCATATATTTT. Translating gives CASSVASGYSGNTIYF.

This clonotype was seen ten or more times. The V call is TRBV5-6, the J call TRBJ1-2, with 7 nucleotides matching TRBD1. Germline V gives CDR1 SGHDT, CDR2 YYEEEE. With 6 bases clipped from V and 0 bases from J, the junction kept 5 bases outside the gene matches. The CDR3 consists of 14 residues. DNA for the CDR3: TGTGCCAGCAACTGGGACAGAGCTAACTATGGCTACACCTTC. Protein product: CASNWDRANYGYTF. Based on the CDR3 plus reference TRBV5-6 and TRBJ1-2, the full variable domain is DAGVTQSPTHLIKTRGQQVTLRCSPKSGHDTVSWYQQALGQGPQFIFQYYEEEERQRGNFPDRFSGHQFPNYSSELNVNALLLGDSALYLCASNWDRANYGYTFGSGTRLTVV.

As regards this clonotype: It may be a read error: a sequence one base away is much more abundant. The V gene is TRBV4-3, the J gene TRBJ2-5; D is undetermined. This CDR3 region has 13 residues. The germline V gene encodes CDR1 LGHNA and CDR2 YSLEER. V gave up 8 bases and J gave up 4 bases, with 14 bases separating them. This chain's CDR3 is CASGLVVGETQYF. In DNA form, the CDR3 reads TGCGCCAGCGGCCTAGTGGTAGGAGAGACCCAGTACTTC.

This clonotype was seen ten or more times. The CDR3 DNA reads TGTGCCAGCAGTTTAGCGGGAGGGGGGAAAGAGACCCAGTACTTC. Amino acids: CASSLAGGGKETQYF. The chain joins TRBV28 to TRBJ2-5, with TRBD2 matching over 9 bases. This CDR3 is built from 15 residues. Trimming cost V 2 bases and J 3 bases; bases outside gene matches: 4. Germline assignment: CDR1 MDHEN and CDR2 SYDVKM. Using reference TRBV28 and TRBJ2-5 for the parts outside the CDR3, the full variable domain is DVKVTQSSRYLVKRTGEKVFLECVQDMDHENMFWYRQDPGLGLRLIYFSYDVKMKEKGDIPEGYSVSREKKERFSLILESASTNQTSMYLCASSLAGGGKETQYFGPGTRLLVL.

This chain uses TRBV5-1 with TRBJ1-1, with TRBD1 as a possible D gene (6 bases). The CDR3 is made up of 12 amino acids. V was cut by 4 bases and J by 7 bases, with 11 bases left in between. The germline gives CDR1 SGHRS, CDR2 YFSETQ. The CDR3 region is CASSPGEIEAFF. The CDR3 DNA reads TGCGCCAGCAGCCCAGGGGAGATTGAAGCTTTCTTT.

Turning to this clonotype: Just one base apart from a much larger clone, this may be a read error. V is TRBV27 and J is TRBJ2-3; 13 nucleotides match TRBD2. V dropped 2 bases and J dropped 2; count of bases not matched to a gene: 19. This CDR3 has 22 amino acids. The V gene's germline CDR1 is MNHEY and CDR2 SMNVEV (reference sequence). The CDR3 DNA sequence: TGTGCCAGCAGTTTAATGAAGTTACGGACTAGCGGGGGCCCGGTCGCCACAGATACGCAGTATTTT. Translation gives CASSLMKLRTSGGPVATDTQYF.

The table lists this clonotype with many counts. J is TRBJ2-1 and V is TRBV12-5; 9 nucleotides match TRBD1. Looked up from germline, CDR1 is LGHNT and CDR2 is FRNRAP. There are 17 residues in the CDR3. Trimming cost V 0 bases and J 7 bases; bases outside gene matches: 10. The DNA for the CDR3 is TGTGCTAGTGGTTTGGTATCGGTAACAGGGGGCAAGAATGAGCAGTTCTTC. It is translated as CASGLVSVTGGKNEQFF.

At least ten counts were recorded for this clonotype. The CDR3 protein is CASSGTETSNQPQHF. CDR3 sequence (DNA): TGTGCCAGCAGTGGGACGGAAACTAGCAATCAGCCCCAGCATTTT. This chain uses TRBV12-3 or TRBV12-4 with TRBJ1-5; tentatively, D is TRBD1 (5 bases). CDR3 length equals 15 residues. V gave up 5 bases and J gave up 0 bases, with 11 bases separating them.

This clonotype was counted a few times. The chain uses TRBV29-1 and TRBJ2-1; D is unclear. Trimming left V 4 bases short and J 2 bases short, with 12 bases between. The CDR3 contains 14 residues. CDR1 SQVTM and CDR2 ANQGSEA come from the germline V gene. For the CDR3, the DNA is TGCAGCGTTGTCCGAATTGGGACCTACAATGAGCAGTTCTTC. This sequence encodes CSVVRIGTYNEQFF.

Worth noting for this clonotype: This sequence may be a read error, since a much larger clone differs from it by one base. The chain couples TRBV10-1 to TRBJ2-7; D remains unclear. Germline CDR1 WNHNN, CDR2 SYGVQD (reference sequence). The CDR3 sequence is 15 residues long. CDR3 bases: TGCGCCAGCAGTGAAAGTGGACGGCCACCTTACGAGCAGCACTTC. It yields the protein CASSESGRPPYEQHF.

The J gene is TRBJ2-1, the V gene TRBV9; a weak D match, TRBD2 (6 bases). The CDR3 runs to 15 residues. CDR1 and CDR2 (germline): SGDLS, YYNGEE. V dropped 6 bases and J dropped 0 bases, with 13 bases sitting between them. As DNA, the CDR3 is TGTGCCAGCATCGGGGGACGGAGCTCCTACAATGAGCAGTTCTTC. Protein: CASIGGRSSYNEQFF.

This clonotype has just a few counts. The chain joins TRBV12-3 or TRBV12-4 to TRBJ1-2; no clear D gene. There are 13 residues in the CDR3. Trimming stripped 6 bases from V and 7 bases from J, with 15 bases between. DNA for the CDR3: TGTGCCAGCAGGTTGGGAACAGCGTCTGGCTACACCTTC. It yields the protein CASRLGTASGYTF.

This clonotype was counted many times. V gene TRBV5-6 combines with J gene TRBJ2-3, with a weak D call TRBD2 (5 bases). The ends were cut back, 3 bases at V and 5 bases at J, with 13 bases in the middle. Germline loops: CDR1 SGHDT, CDR2 YYEEEE. This CDR3 region has 14 residues. For the CDR3, the DNA is TGTGCCAGCAGCTACGGACTGGCTCTAGATACGCAGTATTTT. This codes for CASSYGLALDTQYF. Using reference TRBV5-6 and TRBJ2-3 for the parts outside the CDR3, the full variable domain is DAGVTQSPTHLIKTRGQQVTLRCSPKSGHDTVSWYQQALGQGPQFIFQYYEEEERQRGNFPDRFSGHQFPNYSSELNVNALLLGDSALYLCASSYGLALDTQYFGPGTRLTVL.

At least ten counts were recorded for this clonotype. The CDR3 region is CASSPSRANNEQFF. DNA of the CDR3: TGTGCCAGCAGTCCATCTCGAGCGAACAATGAGCAGTTCTTC. This rearrangement joins TRBV6-2 or TRBV6-3 to TRBJ2-1, with no clear D. CDR1 is MNHEY, CDR2 SVGEGT, per germline. The CDR3 covers 14 residues. The V gene lost 5 bases and the J gene lost 5 bases, with 13 bases spanning the gap.